This record concerns one T cell receptor beta chain sequence. Its antigen is not known. Here immunoSEQ multiplex PCR was the method, and the copy in TCRdb shows in-frame clones only, minus some. This sample has 90,000 to 150,000 clones, with roughly 91% found just once. J was trimmed by 3 bases and V by 1 base; bases with no gene match: 6. Germline-derived CDR1 and CDR2 are SGHNT and YENEEA. The CDR3 is made up of 17 amino acids. This sample stems from a study of graft-versus-host responses after intestinal transplantation. General study results and limits: Present in recipient marrow, GvH clones included some that appeared first in ileum or blood.

The chain carries TRBV11-3 and TRBJ2-1; 10 bases are a match to TRBD2. Source: unstimulated CD4+ T cells sorted from spleen or lymph node cells, taken before intestinal transplant. This sequence was found in a human donor who received an intestinal transplant. CDR3 residues: CASSLVGSGRNYNEQFF. The CDR3 DNA is TGTGCCAGCAGCTTAGTTGGTAGCGGGAGGAACTACAATGAGCAGTTCTTC.